The 8 T cell receptor beta chains below come from one sample, sequenced in a study of T cell changes during pregnancy in multiple sclerosis. The protocol was immunoSEQ multiplex PCR, while the TCRdb copy is restricted to in-frame clones and leaves out a portion. The table includes approximately 63,000 clones, 85% to 95% detected once. The sequences come from peripheral blood, collected in the third trimester of pregnancy. The receptors here all came from a female donor in good health, enrolled as a control in a pregnancy study.

The chain combines TRBV6-5 with TRBJ1-5, with a weak D call TRBD1 (5 bases). CDR3 length: 14 residues. Trimming pared 2 bases from V and 4 bases from J, leaving 9 bases between. CDR1 and CDR2 (germline): MNHEY, SVGAGI. The chain's CDR3 is CASSYSRENQPQHF. CDR3 nucleotide sequence: TGTGCCAGCAGTTACAGCAGGGAAAATCAGCCCCAGCATTTT.

The gene calls are TRBV10-3 and TRBJ2-1; 10 bases match TRBD2. The V and J ends lost 9 bases and 4 bases, in that order; junction bases with no gene match: 6. The germline V gene encodes CDR1 ENHRY and CDR2 SYGVKD. There are 14 residues in the CDR3. The CDR3 DNA reads TGTGCCATAGGGGGGACTAGCGCGTACAATGAGCAGTTCTTC. Protein product: CAIGGTSAYNEQFF.

The chain joins TRBV6-1 to TRBJ2-1, with D unclear. Germline V lookup: CDR1 MNHNS, CDR2 SASEGT. With 2 bases removed from V and 10 bases from J, the gap between germline ends came to 9 bases. The CDR3 has 12 amino acids. CDR3 amino acids: CASSERRVEQFF. The CDR3 DNA reads as TGTGCCAGCAGTGAAAGGAGAGTGGAGCAGTTCTTC.

V gene TRBV2 combines with J gene TRBJ1-5; 11 bases line up with TRBD1. V dropped 4 bases and J dropped 7; count of bases not matched to a gene: 3. Germline V gene lookup returns CDR1 SNHLY and CDR2 FYNNEI. This CDR3 contains 14 residues. This CDR3 is CASSGTGGTQPQHF. In DNA, the CDR3 is TGTGCCAGCAGTGGGACAGGGGGCACCCAGCCCCAGCATTTT.

The rearrangement uses TRBV7-8 and TRBJ1-5, with 7 bases lining up with TRBD1. Germline assignment: CDR1 SGHVS and CDR2 FQNEAQ. The junction had 8 bases not matched to a gene; V was cut back by 0 bases and J by 9 bases. CDR3 length: 15 amino acids. CDR3 in DNA: TGTGCCAGCAGCTTAGCGCGGGACAGAGTTGGGCCCCAGCATTTT. Protein sequence: CASSLARDRVGPQHF.

The chain couples TRBV30 to TRBJ2-3; D is unresolved. Trimming shortened V by 4 bases and J by 0 bases, and 8 bases separated the two germline ends. CDR1 and CDR2 from the germline V gene are GTSNPN and SVGIG (reference sequence). This CDR3 is 13 amino acids long. The CDR3 nucleotides are TGTGCCTGGATGTTTCGGAGCACAGATACGCAGTATTTT. Protein: CAWMFRSTDTQYF. Together with reference TRBV30 and TRBJ2-3, the CDR3 gives the full variable domain: SQTIHQWPATLVQPVGSPLSLECTVEGTSNPNLYWYRQAAGRGLQLLFYSVGIGQISSEVPQNLSASRPQDRQFILSSKKLLLSDSGFYLCAWMFRSTDTQYFGPGTRLTVL.

In its sample, this clone was seen once. The rearrangement uses TRBV7-6 and TRBJ2-6; D is unclear. Trimming removed 1 base at V and 0 bases at J, with 13 bases between. CDR3 size: 18 residues. The germline gives CDR1 SGHVS, CDR2 FNYEAQ. The CDR3 here is CASSLEQLGSSGANVLTF. The CDR3 bases are TGTGCCAGCAGCTTAGAACAGTTAGGCAGCTCTGGGGCCAACGTCCTGACTTTC.

V is TRBV2 and J is TRBJ2-5, with D possibly matching TRBD2 (6 bases). Germline values: CDR1 SNHLY, CDR2 FYNNEI. Trimming took off 7 bases at V and 6 bases at J, with 12 bases between the two ends. CDR3 length equals 12 residues. The CDR3 DNA sequence: TGTGCCAGCAATCGGGGGTGGCAGACCCAGTACTTC. Translating it yields CASNRGWQTQYF.